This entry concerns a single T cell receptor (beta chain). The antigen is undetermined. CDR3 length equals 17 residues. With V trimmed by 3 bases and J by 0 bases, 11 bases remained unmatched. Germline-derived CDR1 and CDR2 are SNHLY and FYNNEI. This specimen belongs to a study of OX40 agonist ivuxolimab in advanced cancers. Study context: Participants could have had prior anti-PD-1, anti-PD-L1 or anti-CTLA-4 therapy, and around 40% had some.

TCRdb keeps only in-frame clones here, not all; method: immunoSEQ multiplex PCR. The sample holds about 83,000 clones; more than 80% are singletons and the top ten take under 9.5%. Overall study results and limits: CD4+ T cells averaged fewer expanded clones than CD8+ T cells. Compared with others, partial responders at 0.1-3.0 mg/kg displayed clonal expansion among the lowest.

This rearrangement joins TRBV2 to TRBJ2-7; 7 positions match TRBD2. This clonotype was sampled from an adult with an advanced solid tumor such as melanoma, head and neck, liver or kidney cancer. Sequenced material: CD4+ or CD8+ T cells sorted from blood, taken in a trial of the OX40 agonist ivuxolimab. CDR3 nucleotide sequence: TGTGCCAGCAGTGACATCCATGGCGGGAGAGCCTCCTACGAGCAGTACGTC. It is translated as CASSDIHGGRASYEQYV.